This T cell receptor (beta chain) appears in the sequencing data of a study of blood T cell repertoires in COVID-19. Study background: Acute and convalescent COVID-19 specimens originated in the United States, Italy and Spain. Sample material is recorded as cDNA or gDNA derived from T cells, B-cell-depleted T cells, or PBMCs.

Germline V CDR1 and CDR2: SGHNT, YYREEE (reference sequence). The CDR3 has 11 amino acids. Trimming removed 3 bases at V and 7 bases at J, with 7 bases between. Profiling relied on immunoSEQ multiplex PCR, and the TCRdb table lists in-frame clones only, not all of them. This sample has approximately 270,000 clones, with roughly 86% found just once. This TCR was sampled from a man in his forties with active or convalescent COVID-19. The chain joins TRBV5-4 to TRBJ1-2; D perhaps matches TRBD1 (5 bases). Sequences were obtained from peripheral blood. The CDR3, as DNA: TGTGCCAGCAGCTCGGACACTGGCTACACCTTC. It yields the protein CASSSDTGYTF.